The TCR beta chain described here comes from a study of blood T cell repertoires in COVID-19 (dated by TCRdb to 2019 to 2021). With regard to the full study: The collaborator samples originated in the United States, Italy and Spain and spanned the acute and convalescent phases of COVID-19. The material from the prospective study consisted of cDNA or gDNA derived from T cells, B-cell-depleted T cells, or PBMCs. Deeply sampled blood TCRbeta repertoires from subjects exposed to, actively infected with, or recovered from COVID-19 were included in the dataset. The repertoires were released in a freely available public database meant as a resource for research on the immune response to SARS-CoV-2. The samples were drawn from the first 160 participants of the ongoing ImmuneRACE study and from 950 to 1,500 subjects provided by 6 global collaborators. Nearly every sample came with metadata listing a de-identified subject ID, COVID-19 status, age in years and sex. Where available, HLA class I and class II types were obtained from metadata supplied by the sample provider rather than from assay-based typing.

Collaborating institutions collected whole blood in K2EDTA tubes following their own protocols. Collaborator samples were shipped for TCRbeta analysis as frozen whole blood, isolated PBMCs, or DNA extracted from either sample type. Overall results and qualifications from the work: The amount of clinical and demographic metadata varied by source and participant and was provided uncurated.

On this clone itself: Its recognized antigen is unknown. Qualities for individual bases were not recorded, and no much larger clone is one base off.

TCRbeta CDR3 regions were amplified from genomic DNA by means of the immunoSEQ Assay, a bias-controlled multiplex PCR. As for how the authors treated the data: Nucleated cell counts per sample were estimated from amplification of reference gene primers within the assay. To quantify the absolute abundance of each unique TCRbeta CDR3 rearrangement, sequence reads were collapsed and filtered. Productive Simpson clonality was computed per sample as the square root of Simpson's diversity index over productive rearrangements. Sourced from immuneACCESS, this table was stored by TCRdb with only in-frame sequences that have V and J called. A share of the clones is absent; for the studies checked, an unresolved V gene accounts for under half, and the remainder has no known explanation. V and J calls and clone size come straight from that table; D and trimming were deduced from the DNA. This sample comprises 95,000 to 110,000 clones, around 89% of them detected only once. The ten most abundant clones make up 4.9% of the sample.

CDR1 and CDR2 were assigned from the germline V gene as MDHEN and SYDVKM. V loses 7 bases of germline sequence and J loses 3 bases, and the interval between the two ends is 21 bases. The CDR3 measures 17 amino acids from cysteine to phenylalanine. The CDR3 DNA has 51 bases and is translated from base 1. Sequencing was performed on peripheral blood. The sequence joins TRBV28 to TRBJ1-4, and the D gene may be TRBD1, 6 bases matching. The source of this sequence is a man in his forties with active or convalescent COVID-19. The DNA sequence reads TGTGCCAGCAATAGGGCGGGGGGCGGTTCAGCTAATGAAAAACTGTTTTTT. It specifies CASNRAGGGSANEKLFF.